Included here is one T cell receptor (beta chain) sequence, with context. This entry comes from a study of blood T cell repertoires in COVID-19. At the level of the study: The United States, Italy and Spain were the sources of the acute and convalescent COVID-19 samples. Nucleic acid was either cDNA or gDNA, and it came from T cells, B-cell-depleted T cells, or PBMCs.

The CDR3 spans 15 residues. CDR1 is SEHNR, CDR2 FQNEAQ, per germline (reference sequence). Trimming shortened V by 3 bases and J by 3 bases, and 15 bases separated the two germline ends. Individuals aged roughly 18 to 90 years were recruited from fewer than 25 US areas. Methods used by the authors: Estimated nucleated cell counts came from reference gene primer amplification. Sequencing was performed with immunoSEQ multiplex PCR; in TCRdb, only in-frame clones are kept and a portion is missing. The DNA was the basis for D and trimming; V, J and clone size are from that table. The sample gives about 480,000 clones, roughly 90% of which show up once; over 1.5% is in the top ten.

This chain links TRBV7-9 with TRBJ2-7, with D perhaps matching TRBD2 (6 bases). Sequenced sample: PBMCs or T cells enriched from blood (not recorded which). This receptor was identified in a woman in her thirties or forties who had recovered from COVID-19. The CDR3 coding sequence is TGTGCCAGCAGCTTGGTGGGGGGAAGTGGCTACGAGCAGTACTTC. Its translation: CASSLVGGSGYEQYF.